These 22 T cell receptor beta chains were all obtained from the same sample, sequenced in a study of regulatory T cells in long-lasting Graves disease. Stated time point: newly diagnosed GD, antithyroid drugs for less than 3 months. Following extraction of RNA from PBMCs, that RNA was used to make the TCR library. The authors built TCR beta libraries using iRepertoire HTBI primers and Arm-PCR of CDR3 regions. TCRdb analysed the multiplex PCR reads with MiXCR anew, one entry per CDR3 protein. The table has 200,000 to 250,000 distinct CDR3 sequences, 20% to 25% seen once. Material: peripheral blood mononuclear cells (PBMCs), obtained at new diagnosis, from a patient treated with antithyroid drugs. These receptors were taken from a female donor with Graves disease.

This clonotype occurred many times. The chain links TRBV6-1 to TRBJ1-6; 8 nucleotides line up with TRBD1. Germline V gene sequence: CDR1 MNHNS, CDR2 SASEGT. This CDR3 is built from 16 residues. V shed 7 bases and J 2 bases; nucleotides not matched to a gene: 7. This CDR3 is CASTNTGGTYNSPLHF. The CDR3 DNA reads TGTGCCAGCACCAACACAGGGGGTACCTATAATTCACCCCTCCACTTT.

Comment on this clonotype: This sequence is one base from a far larger clone and is likely a read error. The genes are TRBV28 and TRBJ1-5, with a weak D call TRBD1 (6 bases). V was shortened by 5 bases and J by 4 bases, with 12 bases between the two germline ends. In germline, CDR1 is MDHEN, CDR2 SYDVKM. CDR3 length: 14 residues. CDR3 nucleotide sequence: TGTGCCAGCAGTGATCGCAGGGGAAATCAGCCCCAGCATTTT. Its translation: CASSDRRGNQPQHF.

Many counts were recorded for this clonotype. The chain combines TRBV20-1 with TRBJ2-3; TRBD2 matches at 7 bases. The CDR3 loop spans 14 amino acids. Germline assignment: CDR1 DFQATT and CDR2 SNEGSKA (reference sequence). Unmatched junction bases numbered 9, after V lost 3 bases and J lost 6 bases. CDR3 sequence reads: CSARGLTAGDTQYF. The CDR3 DNA reads TGCAGTGCTAGGGGACTAACCGCAGGGGATACGCAGTATTTT.

At least ten counts were recorded for this clonotype. The chain recombines TRBV7-2 with TRBJ1-6; 7 bases fit TRBD1. The CDR3 contains 17 residues. Germline V gives CDR1 SGHTA, CDR2 FQGNSA. V lost 5 bases to trimming and J lost 7 bases; unmatched junction nucleotides: 14. CDR3 loop: CASSPPPGGFRNSPLHF. The CDR3 DNA sequence: TGTGCCAGCAGCCCCCCTCCAGGGGGTTTTAGAAATTCACCCCTCCACTTT.

This clonotype was seen ten or more times. As DNA, the CDR3 is TGTGCACTCAATAAGGGGAGCGGGGCGGACGGGACCCAGTACTTC. Protein: CALNKGSGADGTQYF. The V gene is TRBV7-2, the J gene TRBJ2-5; 7 bases match TRBD2. This CDR3 comprises 15 residues. The V gene's germline CDR1 is SGHTA and CDR2 FQGNSA.

This clonotype was seen at least ten times. The chain couples TRBV10-3 to TRBJ2-1; D unclear. V was clipped by 4 bases and J by 5 bases, with 3 bases between them. CDR1 ENHRY and CDR2 SYGVKD come from the germline V gene. The CDR3 has 11 amino acids. Here the CDR3 DNA reads TGTGCCATCAGTGGCGACAATGAGCAGTTCTTC. Amino acids: CAISGDNEQFF.

The sample holds many counts of this clonotype. The J gene is TRBJ1-2, the V gene TRBV13; weak D call: TRBD1 (5 bases). Germline loops: CDR1 PRHDT, CDR2 FYEKMQ (reference sequence). The CDR3 runs to 15 residues. The germline V and J ends were trimmed by 2 bases and 4 bases, with 14 bases remaining between them. Written as DNA, the CDR3 is TGTGCCAGCAGCTTATGGTCAGGCGACAGCTATGGCTACACCTTC. It specifies CASSLWSGDSYGYTF. Combining the CDR3 with reference TRBV13 and TRBJ1-2 gives the whole variable domain AAGVIQSPRHLIKEKRETATLKCYPIPRHDTVYWYQQGPGQDPQFLISFYEKMQSDKGSIPDRFSAQQFSDYHSELNMSSLELGDSALYFCASSLWSGDSYGYTFGSGTRLTVV.

This rearrangement joins TRBV10-3 to TRBJ2-7, with 8 bases that match TRBD2. V trimming: 10 bases; J trimming: 7 bases; junction bases outside the gene matches: 15. The CDR3 spans 14 residues. The germline V gene has CDR1 ENHRY and CDR2 SYGVKD. The CDR3 spells CASRAGGSSEEQYF. CDR3 coding DNA: TGTGCCAGCCGGGCGGGGGGTAGCTCGGAGGAGCAGTACTTC.

This clonotype was recorded at least ten times. The chain uses TRBV7-3 and TRBJ2-2; no clear D gene. CDR1 and CDR2 from the germline V gene are SGHTA and FQGTGA. Trimming cost V 3 bases and J 0 bases, with 11 bases left between them. The CDR3 runs 16 residues. CDR3: CASSFDGKPNTGELFF. The CDR3 DNA reads as TGTGCCAGCAGCTTCGACGGAAAACCGAACACCGGGGAGCTGTTTTTT.

This clonotype was counted many times. The gene calls are TRBV27 and TRBJ2-3; D call uncertain. Germline V gene lookup returns CDR1 MNHEY and CDR2 SMNVEV (reference sequence). The CDR3 runs 16 residues. V was clipped by 2 bases and J by 1 base, with 13 bases between them. This CDR3 is CASSLRLTTGTDTQYF. DNA for the CDR3: TGTGCCAGCAGTTTAAGGCTCACCACGGGCACAGATACGCAGTATTTT.

This clonotype has only a few counts. A much larger clone differs by one base, so this may be a read error. The V gene is TRBV12-3 or TRBV12-4, the J gene TRBJ1-1, with TRBD1 matching 9 bases. V lost 6 bases to trimming and J lost 0 bases; unmatched junction nucleotides: 2. The CDR3 has 14 residues. CDR3 sequence reads: CASRGQGVNTEAFF. CDR3 DNA: TGTGCCAGCAGGGGACAGGGAGTGAACACTGAAGCTTTCTTT.

This clonotype was recorded at least ten times. The chain is built from TRBV6-2 or TRBV6-3 and TRBJ2-1, with D hard to call. Germline values: CDR1 MNHEY, CDR2 SVGEGT. The V gene lost 2 bases and the J gene lost 5 bases, with 4 bases spanning the gap. This CDR3 region has 12 residues. The CDR3 region is CASSYHDNEQFF. The CDR3 DNA follows: TGTGCCAGCAGTTACCACGACAATGAGCAGTTCTTC.

Many counts were recorded for this clonotype. This rearrangement joins TRBV28 to TRBJ2-7, with D possibly being TRBD1 (6 bases). Trimming stripped 2 bases from V and 0 bases from J, with 14 bases between. Germline loops: CDR1 MDHEN, CDR2 SYDVKM. This CDR3 comprises 16 residues. The DNA for the CDR3 is TGTGCCAGCAGTTTACAGCCCAGGGGCTACTCCTACGAGCAGTACTTC. Its protein is CASSLQPRGYSYEQYF.

This clonotype showed up many times. The chain carries TRBV11-2 and TRBJ2-1; unclear D gene. From germline, CDR1 is SGHAT and CDR2 FQNNGV. The CDR3 totals 12 residues. V was cut by 6 bases and J by 7 bases, with 10 bases left in between. The CDR3 nucleotides read TGTGCCAGCAGGGGTGGCCTTAATGAGCAGTTCTTC. Translation: CASRGGLNEQFF.

This clonotype is a singleton in its sample. The chain has TRBV7-2 and TRBJ2-5; TRBD2 matches 8 bases. V lost 6 bases and J lost 6; bases outside the gene matches: 9. CDR3 length: 14 residues. Germline V gives CDR1 SGHTA, CDR2 FQGNSA. The CDR3: CASSRGGAFKTQYF. The CDR3 DNA reads TGTGCCAGCAGTCGGGGGGGGGCCTTTAAGACCCAGTACTTC.

This clonotype was found many times. V and J are TRBV11-2 and TRBJ2-1; TRBD1 matches 10 bases. Germline lookup yields CDR1 SGHAT and CDR2 FQNNGV. V lost 4 bases, J lost 3 bases, and 3 bases stayed unmatched. This CDR3 comprises 15 residues. CDR3 protein: CASSWDRGGYNEQFF. The CDR3 bases are TGTGCCAGCAGCTGGGACAGGGGTGGCTACAATGAGCAGTTCTTC.

This clonotype came up many times. V and J are TRBV18 and TRBJ2-1, with 11 nucleotides matching TRBD1. The V segment lost 4 bases and the J segment 7 bases; nucleotides outside the gene matches: 6. Germline CDR1 reads KGHSH; CDR2 reads LQKENI. The CDR3 spans 15 residues. Written as DNA, the CDR3 is TGTGCCAGCTCACTCAGGGACAGGGGGTCGAATGAGCAGTTCTTC. It is translated as CASSLRDRGSNEQFF.

This clonotype has only a few counts. The V and J genes are TRBV14 and TRBJ2-1, with no clear D. Germline CDR1 reads SGHDN; CDR2 reads FVKESK. CDR3 length: 12 residues. Trimming took 2 bases from V and 7 from J, leaving 6 bases between them. CDR3 coding DNA: TGTGCCAGCAGCCAATGGAGTAATGAGCAGTTCTTC. The encoded protein is CASSQWSNEQFF.

In its sample, this clonotype was seen a few times. Without the conserved terminal phenylalanine or tryptophan, this CDR3 likely stems from a read error. V gene TRBV2 combines with J gene TRBJ1-1; D not resolved. CDR1 and CDR2 (germline): SNHLY, FYNNEI. This CDR3 is 13 amino acids long. V dropped 6 bases and J dropped 7 bases, with 15 bases sitting between them. The CDR3 sequence: CASSSQPWVEAFS. CDR3 nucleotides: TGTGCCAGCAGCTCCCAACCCTGGGTTGAAGCTTTCTCT.

For this clonotype: Just one base apart from a much larger clone, this may be a read error. This chain joins TRBV28 and TRBJ1-5; D ambiguous. Trimming removed 6 bases from V and 2 bases from J, with 8 bases in between. Germline V lookup: CDR1 MDHEN, CDR2 SYDVKM. The CDR3 covers 13 residues. As DNA, the CDR3 is TGTGCCAGCAGACCTCAGGGCAATCAGCCCCAGCATTTT. This encodes CASRPQGNQPQHF.

This clonotype was counted ten times or more. The V and J genes are TRBV7-2 and TRBJ2-7; D not certain. V gave up 5 bases and J gave up 2 bases, with 7 bases separating them. The CDR3 length is 12 residues. The germline V gene has CDR1 SGHTA and CDR2 FQGNSA. The chain's CDR3 is CASSTRPYEQYF. The DNA for the CDR3 is TGTGCCAGCAGCACCCGTCCCTACGAGCAGTACTTC.

This clonotype was observed many times. The CDR3 bases are TGTGCCACCAGTGGCAAACCGGGACAGCCCACCCAGTACTTC. Its protein is CATSGKPGQPTQYF. The rearrangement joins TRBV24-1 to TRBJ2-5, with 7 bases matching TRBD1. The CDR3 is made up of 14 amino acids. V lost 5 bases, J lost 8 bases, and 10 bases stayed unmatched. CDR1 is KGHDR and CDR2 is SFDVKD in the germline V gene.